Shown below are 3 T cell receptor beta chains from a single sample sequenced in a study of response to subunit inactivated influenza vaccine (dated by TCRdb to between 2018 and 2020). The method behind the library was RT-PCR. For sequencing, an Illumina HiSeq 2500 was employed. TCRdb reprocessed the public reads (quality trimming at Q25 with fastp, clone calling with MiXCR) and kept in-frame beta chains. Rows are unified per CDR3 protein, each entry keeping the most common DNA and genes. The sample table holds more than 500,000 distinct CDR3 sequences, of which approximately 10% were seen once. The top ten clones comprise roughly 9.6% of the sample. This sample was also put to use in a study of T cells expressing NK-cell markers. The second study's authors report: 5'RACE template switching, by which a universal primer site and unique molecular identifiers were added, was used to make TCR beta cDNA libraries.

The specimen comprised PBMCs from blood, sampled on the day of vaccination. These TCRs come from a man aged 50 or older who received an inactivated influenza vaccine. Donor details come from another sample of the same person, matched by shared clones.

Comment on this clonotype: The junction shows a germline mismatch at one end, possibly a read error. The gene calls are TRBV12-3 or TRBV12-4 and TRBJ2-5; no definite D call. This CDR3 contains 11 residues. This chain's CDR3 is CASSTRSYLSF. The CDR3 region has the DNA TGTGCCAGCAGCACACGGTCCTATCTATCTTTC.

This clonotype was recorded a few times. The rearrangement uses TRBV4-1 and TRBJ1-1, with 8 bases matching TRBD1. The CDR3 contains 15 residues. After removal of 1 base from V and 6 bases from J, the junction contained 7 bases not matched to a gene. Germline assignment: CDR1 MGHRA and CDR2 YSYEKL. This CDR3 is CASSQAPGGAPEAFF. In DNA form, the CDR3 reads TGCGCCAGCAGCCAAGCCCCAGGGGGCGCCCCTGAAGCTTTCTTT.

This clonotype came up many times. The chain recombines TRBV7-2 with TRBJ2-5, with 7 bases fitting TRBD1. Per the germline V gene, CDR1 is SGHTA and CDR2 is FQGNSA. Losses at the gene ends were 5 bases for V and 5 bases for J; bases not matched to a gene: 14. The CDR3 is made up of 16 amino acids. The CDR3 DNA follows: TGTGCCAGCAGCCCGGCCATGGCCAGGGGACAGGAGACCCAGTACTTC. As protein: CASSPAMARGQETQYF.